The 17 T cell receptor beta chains listed next were all sequenced from one sample in a study of control samples from healthy donors and cancer patients. Clones were sequenced by immunoSEQ multiplex PCR, and TCRdb holds only the in-frame ones, with some missing. The table has some 100,000 clones, roughly 93% seen once. The sequencing sample was made of blood. The origin of the receptors is a young man in good health.

The chain links TRBV2 to TRBJ2-1; 9 bases line up with TRBD2. This CDR3 is 14 amino acids long. The V and J ends lost 6 bases and 6 bases, in that order; junction bases with no gene match: 6. Germline CDR1 and CDR2: SNHLY and FYNNEI. CDR3 in amino acids: CASSLSGSVNEQFF. The CDR3 nucleotides read TGTGCCAGCAGCCTTAGCGGGAGCGTCAATGAGCAGTTCTTC. The variable domain in full, completed from reference TRBV2 and TRBJ2-1, reads EPEVTQTPSHQVTQMGQEVILRCVPISNHLYFYWYRQILGQKVEFLVSFYNNEISEKSEIFDDQFSVERPDGSNFTLKIRSTKLEDSAMYFCASSLSGSVNEQFFGPGTRLTVL.

The chain combines TRBV7-9 with TRBJ1-1, with D unclear. The CDR3 totals 15 residues. The germline V gene encodes CDR1 SEHNR and CDR2 FQNEAQ (reference sequence). V was shortened by 1 base and J by 1 base, with 10 bases between the two germline ends. The CDR3 DNA reads as TGTGCCAGCAGCTTAGGTTCCCTGTGGAACACTGAAGCTTTCTTT. Residues: CASSLGSLWNTEAFF.

The chain has TRBV6-5 and TRBJ1-1; unclear D gene. The CDR3 is 11 residues long. V shed 6 bases and J shed 11 bases, with 13 bases lying between them. The germline CDR1 and CDR2 sequences are MNHEY and SVGAGI. DNA for the CDR3: TGTGCCAGCAGGGGAAGTGAGACGGCTTTCTTT. Protein product: CASRGSETAFF.

The CDR3, as DNA: TGTGCCAGCAGACAGGGGAACTATGGCTACACCTTC. As protein: CASRQGNYGYTF. The V gene is TRBV6-5, the J gene TRBJ1-2, with 7 bases identical to TRBD1. CDR1 and CDR2 from the germline V gene are MNHEY and SVGAGI. The ends lost 6 bases at V and 2 bases at J; junction bases unmatched: 0. The CDR3 is made up of 12 amino acids.

This chain joins TRBV6-5 and TRBJ2-3; D is possibly TRBD2 (7 bases). CDR1 MNHEY and CDR2 SVGAGI come from the germline V gene. The CDR3 spans 16 residues. The germline V and J ends were trimmed by 0 bases and 2 bases, with 12 bases remaining between them. The CDR3 region is CASSYSMGGHTDTQYF. In DNA, the CDR3 is TGTGCCAGCAGTTACTCGATGGGGGGGCACACAGATACGCAGTATTTT.

This chain uses TRBV5-1 with TRBJ1-5; D is possibly TRBD1 (5 bases). The CDR3 sequence is 13 residues long. The V gene lost 3 bases and the J gene lost 4 bases, with 8 bases spanning the gap. Germline lookup yields CDR1 SGHRS and CDR2 YFSETQ. CDR3 in amino acids: CASSSGGNQPQHF. The DNA for the CDR3 is TGCGCCAGCAGCTCGGGGGGAAATCAGCCCCAGCATTTT.

The chain links TRBV6-2 or TRBV6-3 to TRBJ1-5, with 7 bases that match TRBD1. J was trimmed by 7 bases and V by 7 bases; bases with no gene match: 7. This CDR3 spans 13 amino acids. Germline-derived CDR1 and CDR2 are MNHEY and SVGEGT. CDR3 nucleotides: TGTGCCAGCAACCCGACAGGGCGACAGCCCCAGCATTTT. As protein: CASNPTGRQPQHF.

The chain combines TRBV27 with TRBJ2-7; 7 positions agree with TRBD2. The ends lost 5 bases at V and 3 bases at J; junction bases unmatched: 7. CDR3 length: 14 residues. The V gene's germline CDR1 is MNHEY and CDR2 SMNVEV (reference sequence). The CDR3 coding sequence is TGTGCCAGCAGTGACGGCGGGAGCTTCTACGAGCAGTACTTC. This encodes CASSDGGSFYEQYF.

The V call is TRBV4-1, the J call TRBJ2-2; possibly TRBD2 for D (5 bases). The V end was cut by 4 bases, the J end by 5 bases, with 11 bases between. Germline V gene sequence: CDR1 MGHRA, CDR2 YSYEKL. The CDR3 loop spans 14 amino acids. The CDR3 protein is CASSPAWETGELFF. Written as DNA, the CDR3 is TGCGCCAGCAGCCCTGCGTGGGAGACCGGGGAGCTGTTTTTT.

This clone showed up just once. The chain has TRBV14 and TRBJ2-7; D may be TRBD1 (7 bases). The CDR3 sequence is 18 residues long. The V end lost 2 bases, the J end lost 4 bases, and 24 bases lay between the germline ends. Looked up from germline, CDR1 is SGHDN and CDR2 is FVKESK. CDR3: CASSQFGGKTGVQYEQYF. The DNA for the CDR3 is TGTGCCAGCAGCCAATTCGGGGGCAAAACAGGGGTTCAGTACGAGCAGTACTTC.

The V gene is TRBV4-2, the J gene TRBJ2-3, with 7 bases matching TRBD2. In germline, CDR1 is LGHNA, CDR2 YNFKEQ. The CDR3 length is 16 residues. The ends lost 3 bases at V and 0 bases at J; junction bases unmatched: 6. This chain's CDR3 is CASSHALAPSTDTQYF. CDR3 sequence (DNA): TGTGCCAGCAGCCACGCACTAGCGCCGAGCACAGATACGCAGTATTTT.

This clone was found once. DNA of the CDR3: TGTGCCAGCAGCGGGGGGCTAGCGGACACCTACGAGCAGTACTTC. Residues: CASSGGLADTYEQYF. This chain joins TRBV2 and TRBJ2-7, with D perhaps matching TRBD2 (7 bases). CDR1 and CDR2 (germline): SNHLY, FYNNEI. The CDR3 extends over 15 amino acids. V was shortened by 6 bases and J by 2 bases, with 17 bases between the two germline ends.

This clone appeared once. The chain recombines TRBV5-5 with TRBJ1-5, with no clear D. The CDR3 contains 15 residues. V gave up 0 bases and J gave up 5 bases, with 12 bases separating them. Looked up from germline, CDR1 is SGHKS and CDR2 is YYEKEE (reference sequence). The DNA of the CDR3 is TGTGCCAGCAGCTTGGCACCCAGCAACCATCAGCCCCAGCATTTT. It translates to CASSLAPSNHQPQHF.

In DNA form, the CDR3 reads TGTGCCAGCAGTTTCTTGGGTAGCAACACTGAAGCTTTCTTT. Protein: CASSFLGSNTEAFF. The J gene is TRBJ1-1, the V gene TRBV27; no definite D call. The V end was cut by 3 bases, the J end by 2 bases, with 10 bases between. Germline V CDR1 and CDR2: MNHEY, SMNVEV (reference sequence). The CDR3 is 14 residues long.

The chain links TRBV7-2 to TRBJ2-1; 10 bases align to TRBD1. CDR1 and CDR2 (germline): SGHTA, FQGNSA. The junction had 3 bases not matched to a gene; V was cut back by 0 bases and J by 10 bases. This CDR3 has 14 amino acids. The CDR3 loop reads CASSLAWDRGEQFF. Written as DNA, the CDR3 is TGTGCCAGCAGCTTAGCTTGGGACAGGGGCGAGCAGTTCTTC.

The V gene is TRBV13, the J gene TRBJ1-2, with D unclear. This CDR3 spans 16 amino acids. V lost 6 bases, J lost 3 bases, and 20 bases lay in between. Looked up from germline, CDR1 is PRHDT and CDR2 is FYEKMQ (reference sequence). The CDR3, as DNA: TGTGCCAGCAGTCCCGGCCGAAGAGGTAAAGACTATGGCTACACCTTC. This gives the protein CASSPGRRGKDYGYTF.

The rearrangement joins TRBV4-1 to TRBJ1-5, with 7 bases aligning to TRBD1. Germline V gives CDR1 MGHRA, CDR2 YSYEKL. The CDR3 covers 14 residues. With V trimmed by 3 bases and J by 5 bases, 4 bases remained unmatched. CDR3 nucleotides: TGCGCCAGCAGCCAGTTACAGGGGTATCAGCCCCAGCATTTT. Its protein is CASSQLQGYQPQHF.